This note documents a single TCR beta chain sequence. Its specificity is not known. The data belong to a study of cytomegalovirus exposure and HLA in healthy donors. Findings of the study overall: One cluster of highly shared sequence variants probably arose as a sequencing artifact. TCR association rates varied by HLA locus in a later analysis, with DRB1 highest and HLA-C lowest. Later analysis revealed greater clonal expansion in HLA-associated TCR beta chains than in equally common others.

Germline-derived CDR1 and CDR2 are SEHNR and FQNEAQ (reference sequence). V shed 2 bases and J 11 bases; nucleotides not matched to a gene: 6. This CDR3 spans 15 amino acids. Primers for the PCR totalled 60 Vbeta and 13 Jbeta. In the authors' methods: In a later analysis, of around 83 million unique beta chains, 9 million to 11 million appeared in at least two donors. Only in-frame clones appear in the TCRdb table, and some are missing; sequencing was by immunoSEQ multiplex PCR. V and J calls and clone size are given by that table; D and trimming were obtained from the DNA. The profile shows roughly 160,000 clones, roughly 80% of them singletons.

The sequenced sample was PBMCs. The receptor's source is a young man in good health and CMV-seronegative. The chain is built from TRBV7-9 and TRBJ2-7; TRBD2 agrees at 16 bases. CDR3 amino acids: CASSLSFGTSGREYF. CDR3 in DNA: TGTGCCAGCAGCTTAAGTTTCGGGACTAGCGGGAGGGAGTACTTC.